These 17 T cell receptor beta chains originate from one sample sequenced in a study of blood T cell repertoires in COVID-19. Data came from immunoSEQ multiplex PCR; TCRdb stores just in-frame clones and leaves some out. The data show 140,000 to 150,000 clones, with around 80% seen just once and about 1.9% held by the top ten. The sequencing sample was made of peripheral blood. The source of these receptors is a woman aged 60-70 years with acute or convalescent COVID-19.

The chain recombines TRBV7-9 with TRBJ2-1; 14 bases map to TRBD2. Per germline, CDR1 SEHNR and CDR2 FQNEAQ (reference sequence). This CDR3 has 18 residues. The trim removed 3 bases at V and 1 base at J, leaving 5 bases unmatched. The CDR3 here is CASSLGGLAGVSYNEQFF. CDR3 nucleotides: TGTGCCAGCAGCTTGGGGGGACTAGCGGGAGTATCCTACAATGAGCAGTTCTTC. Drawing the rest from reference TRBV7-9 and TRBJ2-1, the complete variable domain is DTGVSQNPRHKITKRGQNVTFRCDPISEHNRLYWYRQTLGQGPEFLTYFQNEAQLEKSRLLSDRFSAERPKGSFSTLEIQRTEQGDSAMYLCASSLGGLAGVSYNEQFFGPGTRLTVL.

CDR3 nucleotides: TGTGCCTGGAGCCTAGGGAGTAAGGGCAATCAGCCCCAGCATTTT. Translated, it gives CAWSLGSKGNQPQHF. V and J are TRBV30 and TRBJ1-5, with D unclear. The V end was cut by 3 bases, the J end by 2 bases, with 14 bases between. The length of the CDR3 is 15 residues. Germline V gene sequence: CDR1 GTSNPN, CDR2 SVGIG (reference sequence).

In DNA form, the CDR3 reads TGTGCCAGCAGCTTAAGACGGACAGGGGGCTCGCGGGGCTACACCTTC. Amino acid sequence: CASSLRRTGGSRGYTF. The chain links TRBV7-8 to TRBJ1-2; 11 bases are shared with TRBD1. The CDR3 consists of 16 residues. The trim removed 2 bases at V and 8 bases at J, leaving 10 bases unmatched. Germline V CDR1 and CDR2: SGHVS, FQNEAQ.

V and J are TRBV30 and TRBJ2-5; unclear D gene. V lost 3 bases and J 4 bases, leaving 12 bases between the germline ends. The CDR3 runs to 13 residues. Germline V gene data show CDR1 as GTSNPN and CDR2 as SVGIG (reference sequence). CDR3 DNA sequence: TGTGCCTGGAGGCCGAGTTCGCGAGAGACCCAGTACTTC. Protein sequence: CAWRPSSRETQYF.

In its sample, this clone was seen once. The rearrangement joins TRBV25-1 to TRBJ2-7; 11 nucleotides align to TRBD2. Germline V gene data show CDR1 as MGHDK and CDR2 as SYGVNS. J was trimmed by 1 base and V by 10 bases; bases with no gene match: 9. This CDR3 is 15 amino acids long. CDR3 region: CATSTSGSLSYEQYF. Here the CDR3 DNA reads TGTGCCACCTCTACTAGCGGGAGCCTTTCCTACGAGCAGTACTTC.

Here the CDR3 reads CASSWEGPGELFF. The CDR3 nucleotides are TGTGCCAGTAGTTGGGAGGGTCCCGGGGAGCTGTTTTTT. The rearrangement uses TRBV19 and TRBJ2-2; 7 nucleotides agree with TRBD2. The J segment lost 6 bases and the V segment lost 5 bases, leaving 3 bases of the junction unmatched. The CDR3 spans 13 residues. Germline CDR1 and CDR2: LNHDA and SQIVND (reference sequence).

The CDR3 DNA reads as TGTGCCTGGAGTGTCAACAGGGTTCACGAGCAGTACTTC. The encoded protein is CAWSVNRVHEQYF. The chain is built from TRBV30 and TRBJ2-7; D is possibly TRBD1 (6 bases). Trimming removed 0 bases at V and 5 bases at J, with 11 bases between. Germline V lookup: CDR1 GTSNPN, CDR2 SVGIG (reference sequence). This CDR3 region has 13 residues.

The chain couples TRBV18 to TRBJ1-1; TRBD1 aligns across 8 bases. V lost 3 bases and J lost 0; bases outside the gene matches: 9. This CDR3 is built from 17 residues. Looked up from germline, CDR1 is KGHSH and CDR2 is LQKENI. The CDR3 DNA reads TGTGCCAGCTCACCGTTTCAGGGGGCCGCTATGAACACTGAAGCTTTCTTT. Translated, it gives CASSPFQGAAMNTEAFF.

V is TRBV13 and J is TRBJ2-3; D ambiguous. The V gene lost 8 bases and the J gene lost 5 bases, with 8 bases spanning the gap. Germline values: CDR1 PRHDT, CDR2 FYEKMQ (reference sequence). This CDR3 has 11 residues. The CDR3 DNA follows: TGTGCCAGCCAGTTCGAAGATACGCAGTATTTT. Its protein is CASQFEDTQYF.

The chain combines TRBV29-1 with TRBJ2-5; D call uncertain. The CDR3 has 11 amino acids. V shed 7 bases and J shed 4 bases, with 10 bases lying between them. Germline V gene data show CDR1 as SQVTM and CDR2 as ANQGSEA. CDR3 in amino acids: CSAVAGETQYF. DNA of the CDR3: TGCAGCGCCGTGGCTGGAGAGACCCAGTACTTC.

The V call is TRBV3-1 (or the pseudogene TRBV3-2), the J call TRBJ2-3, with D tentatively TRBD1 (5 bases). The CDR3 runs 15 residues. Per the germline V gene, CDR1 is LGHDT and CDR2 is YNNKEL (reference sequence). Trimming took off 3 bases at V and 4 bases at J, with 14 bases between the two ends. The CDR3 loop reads CASSHRVVRADTQYF. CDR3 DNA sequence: TGTGCCAGCAGCCACAGGGTGGTCCGCGCAGATACGCAGTATTTT.

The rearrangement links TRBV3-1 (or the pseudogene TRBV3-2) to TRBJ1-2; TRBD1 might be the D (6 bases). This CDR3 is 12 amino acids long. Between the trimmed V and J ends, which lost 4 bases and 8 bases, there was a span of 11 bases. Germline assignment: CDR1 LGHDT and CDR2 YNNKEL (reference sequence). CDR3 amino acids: CASSLQGQGYTF. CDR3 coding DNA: TGTGCCAGCAGCCTTCAGGGGCAGGGCTACACCTTC.

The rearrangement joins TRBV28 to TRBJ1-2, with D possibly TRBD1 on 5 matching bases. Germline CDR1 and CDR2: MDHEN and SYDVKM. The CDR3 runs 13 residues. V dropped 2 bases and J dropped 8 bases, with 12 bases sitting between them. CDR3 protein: CASSLGGTRGYTF. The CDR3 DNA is TGTGCCAGCAGTTTAGGAGGGACGAGAGGCTACACCTTC.

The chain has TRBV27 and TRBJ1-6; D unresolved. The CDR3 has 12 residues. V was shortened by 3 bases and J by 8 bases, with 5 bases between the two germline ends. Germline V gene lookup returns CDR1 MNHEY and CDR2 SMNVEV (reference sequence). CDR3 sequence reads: CASSFRDSPLHF. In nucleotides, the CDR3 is TGTGCCAGCAGTTTCCGAGATTCACCCCTCCACTTT.

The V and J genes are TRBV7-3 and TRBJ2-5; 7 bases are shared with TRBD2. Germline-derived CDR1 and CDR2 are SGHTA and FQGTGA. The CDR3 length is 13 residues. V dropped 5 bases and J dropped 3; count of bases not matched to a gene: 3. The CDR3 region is CASSPSGEETQYF. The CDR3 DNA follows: TGTGCCAGCAGCCCTAGCGGAGAAGAGACCCAGTACTTC.

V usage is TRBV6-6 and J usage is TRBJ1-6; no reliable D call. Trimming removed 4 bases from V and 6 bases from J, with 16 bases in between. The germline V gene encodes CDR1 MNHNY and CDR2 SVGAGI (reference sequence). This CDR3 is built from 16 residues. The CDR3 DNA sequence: TGTGCCAGCAGTTTACCGGGGAGGACTCTTAATTCACCCCTCCACTTT. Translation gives CASSLPGRTLNSPLHF.

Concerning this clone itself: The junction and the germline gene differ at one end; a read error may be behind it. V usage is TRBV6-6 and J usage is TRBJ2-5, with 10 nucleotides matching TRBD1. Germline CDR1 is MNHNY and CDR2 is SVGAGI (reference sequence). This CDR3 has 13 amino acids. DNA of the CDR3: TGTGCCAGCACCCTTAGATCAACGGGACAGGGGAACTTC. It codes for CASTLRSTGQGNF.